Listed below are T cell receptor beta chains from one sample, sequenced in a study of cytomegalovirus exposure and HLA in healthy donors. Clones were sequenced by immunoSEQ multiplex PCR, and TCRdb holds only the in-frame ones, with some missing. Its table records around 150,000 clones. Sequenced material: PBMCs. The receptors were sampled from a man younger than 45 in good health and CMV-seronegative. Each CDR3 is given with its conserved first and last residue. The D gene is left open where the match is weak.

J gene,D gene,V gene,CDR3 protein,CDR3 DNA
TRBJ1-4,TRBD1,TRBV5-1,CASSLRIEGAHEKLFF,TGCGCCAGCAGCCTTCGAATCGAGGGGGCGCATGAAAAACTGTTTTTT
TRBJ1-1,-,TRBV6-5,CASSPSFTEAFF,TGTGCCAGCAGCCCCAGTTTCACTGAAGCTTTCTTT
TRBJ1-2,-,TRBV5-1,CASSSDSYNPYGYTF,TGCGCCAGCAGCTCGGACTCCTATAACCCTTATGGCTACACCTTC
TRBJ2-2,TRBD2,TRBV14,CASSLTSGYTGELFF,TGTGCCAGCAGCCTTACTAGCGGATACACCGGGGAGCTGTTTTTT
TRBJ2-5,-,TRBV2,CASSEPGTQETQYF,TGTGCCAGCAGTGAACCCGGGACTCAAGAGACCCAGTACTTC
TRBJ2-7,-,TRBV6-1,CASSAVQGRSYEQYF,TGTGCCAGCAGTGCCGTACAGGGAAGAAGCTACGAGCAGTACTTC
TRBJ1-5,-,TRBV6-1,CASKQGFNQPQHF,TGTGCCAGCAAGCAGGGATTCAATCAGCCCCAGCATTTT
TRBJ2-7,TRBD2,TRBV6-5,CASSYSSGRTSEQYF,TGTGCCAGCAGTTACTCGAGCGGGAGGACCTCCGAGCAGTACTTC
TRBJ2-7,-,TRBV7-9,CASTPRGLYEQYF,TGTGCCAGCACCCCCCGAGGGTTATACGAGCAGTACTTC
TRBJ1-1,-,TRBV27,CASTPRGWTEAFF,TGTGCCAGCACCCCGCGGGGTTGGACTGAAGCTTTCTTT
TRBJ2-7,-,TRBV30,CAWSVSQGPYEQYF,TGTGCCTGGAGTGTCTCGCAGGGGCCCTACGAGCAGTACTTC
TRBJ2-1,-,TRBV11-2,CASSWVGIDEQFF,TGTGCCAGCAGCTGGGTCGGGATCGATGAGCAGTTCTTC
TRBJ2-7,TRBD2,TRBV4-1,CASSQSSGRASGEQYF,TGCGCCAGCAGCCAATCTAGCGGGAGGGCCTCAGGGGAGCAGTACTTC
TRBJ1-4,TRBD1,TRBV10-2,CASLAPGQGGEKLFF,TGCGCCAGCCTAGCTCCGGGACAGGGGGGTGAAAAACTGTTTTTT
TRBJ2-7,TRBD2,TRBV7-2,CASSLLAGSYEQYF,TGTGCCAGCAGCTTACTAGCGGGATCCTACGAGCAGTACTTC
TRBJ1-2,-,TRBV15,CATSRGDYGYTF,TGTGCCACCAGCAGAGGAGACTATGGCTACACCTTC
TRBJ1-2,TRBD1,TRBV28,CASRDRGNYGYTF,TGTGCCAGCAGGGACAGGGGTAACTATGGCTACACCTTC
TRBJ2-1,-,TRBV7-9,CASSGAMQPKQFF,TGTGCCAGCAGTGGGGCTATGCAGCCAAAGCAGTTCTTC
TRBJ1-2,TRBD1,TRBV28,CASSFAEGATYGYTF,TGTGCCAGCAGTTTTGCAGAGGGGGCTACCTATGGCTACACCTTC
TRBJ2-7,-,TRBV2,CASSYEQYF,TGTGCCAGCTCCTACGAGCAGTACTTC
TRBJ2-3,-,TRBV11-1,CASSLRRASDTQYF,TGTGCCAGCAGCTTAAGGCGGGCATCAGATACGCAGTATTTT
TRBJ2-7,-,TRBV2,CASRQNEQYF,TGTGCCAGCCGACAGAACGAGCAGTACTTC
TRBJ2-3,TRBD1,TRBV29-1,CSVEAGTGSDTQYF,TGCAGCGTAGAAGCCGGGACAGGATCAGATACGCAGTATTTT
TRBJ2-2,TRBD1,TRBV5-6,CASSPSDRGFTGELFF,TGTGCCAGCAGCCCGTCGGACAGGGGATTCACCGGGGAGCTGTTTTTT
TRBJ2-7,-,TRBV5-6,CASSLGVGTYEQYF,TGTGCCAGCAGCTTGGGGGTCGGGACCTACGAGCAGTACTTC
TRBJ2-1,-,TRBV7-3,CASSLTRYNEQFF,TGTGCCAGCAGCTTAACCCGTTACAATGAGCAGTTCTTC
TRBJ1-5,-,TRBV4-1,CASSQYGGGNQPQHF,TGCGCCAGCAGCCAATACGGGGGAGGTAATCAGCCCCAGCATTTT
TRBJ1-1,-,TRBV5-4,CASSVDGNTEAFF,TGTGCCAGCAGCGTGGACGGGAACACTGAAGCTTTCTTT
TRBJ2-1,TRBD1,TRBV7-3,CASSLVGQGVYNEQFF,TGTGCCAGCAGCTTAGTAGGACAGGGGGTCTACAATGAGCAGTTCTTC
TRBJ2-2,-,TRBV9,CASSVGGVGELFF,TGTGCCAGCAGCGTAGGGGGCGTGGGGGAGCTGTTTTTT
TRBJ1-2,TRBD1,TRBV30,CAWSRDRSSYGYTF,TGTGCCTGGAGCCGGGACAGGTCGAGCTATGGCTACACCTTC
TRBJ1-5,-,TRBV7-8,CASSPRRDTNQPQHF,TGTGCCAGCAGCCCCCGCCGGGACACAAATCAGCCCCAGCATTTT
TRBJ2-7,TRBD2,TRBV11-2,CASSLERLAGEQYF,TGTGCCAGCAGCTTAGAGCGACTAGCAGGCGAGCAGTACTTC
TRBJ1-5,-,TRBV19,CASSPQSNQPQHF,TGTGCCAGTAGTCCCCAGAGCAATCAGCCCCAGCATTTT
TRBJ2-7,TRBD1,TRBV9,CASSVGGQDYEQYF,TGTGCCAGCAGCGTAGGCGGACAGGACTACGAGCAGTACTTC
TRBJ2-7,TRBD1,TRBV6-1,CASSEEQGAPYEQYF,TGTGCCAGCAGTGAAGAGCAGGGGGCTCCCTACGAGCAGTACTTC
TRBJ1-5,TRBD1,TRBV18,CASSPTGGVARPQHF,TGTGCCAGCTCACCCACAGGGGGCGTGGCGCGGCCCCAGCATTTT
TRBJ2-5,-,TRBV9,CASSVVGGGETQYF,TGTGCCAGCAGCGTAGTGGGAGGGGGAGAGACCCAGTACTTC
TRBJ2-3,-,TRBV11-2,CASSLFADTQYF,TGTGCCAGCAGCCTATTCGCTGATACGCAGTATTTT
TRBJ2-7,-,TRBV5-1,CASSFFEAPYEQYF,TGCGCCAGCAGCTTCTTTGAAGCGCCCTACGAGCAGTACTTC
TRBJ1-1,TRBD1,TRBV18,CASSLSGTALAVNTEAFF,TGTGCCAGCTCACTCTCGGGGACAGCGTTGGCGGTGAACACTGAAGCTTTCTTT
TRBJ1-1,-,TRBV6-1,CASREINMNTEAFF,TGTGCCAGCAGGGAAATTAACATGAACACTGAAGCTTTCTTT
TRBJ1-2,TRBD1,TRBV5-1,CASSLEGQGYGYTF,TGCGCCAGCAGCTTGGAGGGACAGGGCTATGGCTACACCTTC
TRBJ1-3,TRBD1,TRBV7-6,CASSLFSQGSSGNTIYF,TGTGCCAGCAGCTTATTCTCACAGGGGTCCTCTGGAAACACCATATATTTT
TRBJ1-2,-,TRBV28,CASERDPGHGYTF,TGTGCCAGCGAACGAGACCCAGGCCATGGCTACACCTTC
TRBJ2-2,-,TRBV2,CASSYSSNTGELFF,TGTGCCAGCAGTTACAGCTCGAACACCGGGGAGCTGTTTTTT
TRBJ2-3,-,TRBV11-3,CASSLAARGTDTQYF,TGTGCCAGCAGCTTAGCGGCCAGGGGCACAGATACGCAGTATTTT
TRBJ1-1,-,TRBV2,CASGGWDTNTEAFF,TGTGCCAGCGGGGGATGGGACACGAACACTGAAGCTTTCTTT
TRBJ1-5,TRBD1,TRBV7-2,CASTPGTGLNQPQHF,TGTGCCAGCACCCCCGGGACAGGGCTCAATCAGCCCCAGCATTTT
TRBJ2-7,TRBD1,TRBV6-5,CASSYSGTVSSYEQYF,TGTGCCAGCAGTTACTCCGGGACAGTGAGCTCCTACGAGCAGTACTTC
TRBJ2-3,TRBD2,TRBV4-1,CASSRGLAGSTDTQYF,TGCGCCAGCAGCCGCGGACTAGCGGGAAGCACAGATACGCAGTATTTT
TRBJ2-7,TRBD1,TRBV4-2,CASSQGAGGHYEQYF,TGTGCCAGCAGCCAAGGGGCAGGGGGTCACTACGAGCAGTACTTC
TRBJ2-6,TRBD1,TRBV14,CASSPGQGRSGANVLTF,TGTGCCAGCAGCCCTGGACAGGGGAGATCTGGGGCCAACGTCCTGACTTTC
TRBJ1-1,-,TRBV10-3,CAISGVLDTEAFF,TGTGCCATCAGTGGCGTTCTAGACACTGAAGCTTTCTTT
TRBJ2-1,TRBD2,TRBV11-2,CASSLVAGDYNEQFF,TGTGCCAGCAGCTTAGTAGCGGGAGACTACAATGAGCAGTTCTTC
TRBJ2-7,TRBD2,TRBV5-1,CASRREGGGYEQYF,TGCGCCAGCAGGCGGGAGGGAGGTGGATACGAGCAGTACTTC
TRBJ2-1,-,TRBV29-1,CSAISFSNEQFF,TGCAGCGCGATTAGCTTTTCCAATGAGCAGTTCTTC
TRBJ2-7,TRBD1,TRBV27,CATTGESYEQYF,TGTGCCACAACAGGGGAATCCTACGAGCAGTACTTC
TRBJ2-5,TRBD2,TRBV2,CASSGGRGEAETQYF,TGTGCCAGCAGTGGAGGTCGGGGGGAGGCAGAGACCCAGTACTTC
TRBJ1-5,-,TRBV28,CASSFRQALSQPQHF,TGTGCCAGCAGTTTTCGACAGGCGTTATCTCAGCCCCAGCATTTT